What follows are 19 T cell receptor beta chains derived from one specimen sequenced in a study of CD8+ T cells in alopecia areata. Treatment defined: oral pan-JAK inhibitor, 5-10 mg twice daily. cDNA prepared by RNA extraction and subsequent reverse transcription served as the template for sequencing. The assay was immunoSEQ multiplex PCR, and TCRdb's table has in-frame clones only and misses some. The table lists approximately 190,000 clones, 58% of them singletons. The sample in question was CD4+ T cells sorted from blood, obtained at week 24, from a patient treated with tofacitinib. The receptors were sampled from a human donor with alopecia areata.

The chain has TRBV5-1 and TRBJ2-7; D may be TRBD2 (6 bases). Germline assignment: CDR1 SGHRS and CDR2 YFSETQ. The CDR3 totals 13 residues. V lost 3 bases and J lost 3, with 10 bases in between. The CDR3 DNA sequence: TGCGCCAGCAGCTCCCGACTAGACTACGAGCAGTACTTC. This translates into CASSSRLDYEQYF.

The gene calls are TRBV5-1 and TRBJ2-5, with TRBD2 identical over 11 bases. J was trimmed by 1 base and V by 5 bases; bases with no gene match: 7. CDR3 length: 16 amino acids. Germline values: CDR1 SGHRS, CDR2 YFSETQ. CDR3 amino acids: CASRPSSGGLQETQYF. CDR3 DNA: TGCGCCAGCAGGCCTTCTAGCGGGGGGCTCCAAGAGACCCAGTACTTC.

This clone was counted between two and nine times. CDR3: CASSQSGDHTEAFF. Here the CDR3 DNA reads TGCGCCAGCAGTCAATCTGGGGACCACACTGAAGCTTTCTTT. The J gene is TRBJ1-1, the V gene TRBV23-1; D may be TRBD1 (5 bases). TRBV23-1 is given ORF status, its function remaining uncertain. The CDR3 length is 14 residues. The V gene lost 0 bases and the J gene lost 3 bases, with 8 bases spanning the gap.

This clone came up once. This chain joins TRBV2 and TRBJ1-5; tentatively, D is TRBD1 (6 bases). Trimming removed 3 bases at V and 7 bases at J, with 13 bases between. The CDR3 runs to 14 residues. Germline V gene sequence: CDR1 SNHLY, CDR2 FYNNEI. CDR3 sequence (DNA): TGTGCCAGCAGTGACAGGGGAGTCCTCCAGCCCCAGCATTTT. Translation: CASSDRGVLQPQHF.

This clone was counted a few times. The chain carries TRBV30 and TRBJ1-1; D is undetermined. Trimming stripped 1 base from V and 4 bases from J, with 7 bases between. Looked up from germline, CDR1 is GTSNPN and CDR2 is SVGIG (reference sequence). This CDR3 contains 12 residues. CDR3 region: CAWSGQLTEAFF. CDR3 DNA: TGTGCCTGGAGTGGACAACTCACTGAAGCTTTCTTT.

V usage is TRBV18 and J usage is TRBJ1-1, with TRBD1 identical over 8 bases. The CDR3 covers 17 residues. V gave up 1 base and J gave up 1 base; unmatched junction bases: 8. From germline, CDR1 is KGHSH and CDR2 LQKENI. The CDR3 region is CASSPLPQGARNTEAFF. The DNA for the CDR3 is TGTGCCAGCTCACCACTTCCGCAGGGGGCGCGGAACACTGAAGCTTTCTTT.

The chain recombines TRBV10-3 with TRBJ1-5; D may be TRBD1 (6 bases). Germline-derived CDR1 and CDR2 are ENHRY and SYGVKD. The V and J ends lost 2 bases and 6 bases respectively, with 11 bases between them. CDR3 size: 14 residues. CDR3 residues: CAISEDQGFQPQHF. The CDR3 DNA follows: TGTGCCATCAGTGAGGACCAGGGGTTTCAGCCCCAGCATTTT.

The chain carries TRBV7-9 and TRBJ2-3, with a possible D match to TRBD1 (6 bases). Trimming shortened V by 1 base and J by 0 bases, and 11 bases separated the two germline ends. The CDR3 covers 16 residues. Germline V gene sequence: CDR1 SEHNR, CDR2 FQNEAQ (reference sequence). The CDR3 DNA follows: TGTGCCAGCAGCTTAGTGACAGGTCCGAGCACAGATACGCAGTATTTT. Translated: CASSLVTGPSTDTQYF.

The J gene is TRBJ2-1, the V gene TRBV4-1; D possibly corresponds to TRBD2 (6 bases). This CDR3 contains 17 residues. Germline-derived CDR1 and CDR2 are MGHRA and YSYEKL. The V gene lost 2 bases and the J gene lost 8 bases, with 22 bases spanning the gap. CDR3 sequence (DNA): TGCGCCAGCAGCCAACCCGGACTGGGAGCCAAGCGGGATGAGCAGTTCTTC. Its translation is CASSQPGLGAKRDEQFF.

The chain is built from TRBV29-1 and TRBJ2-7, with 7 bases lining up with TRBD2. V trimming: 6 bases; J trimming: 5 bases; junction bases outside the gene matches: 10. The CDR3 is 13 amino acids. CDR1 is SQVTM, CDR2 ANQGSEA, per germline. DNA for the CDR3: TGCAGCGTGTGGGCCCGGGGGGTCCACGAGCAGTACTTC. The encoded protein is CSVWARGVHEQYF.

The chain recombines TRBV27 with TRBJ1-6, with D hard to call. With 4 bases removed from V and 7 bases from J, the gap between germline ends came to 11 bases. The CDR3 consists of 14 residues. Germline loops: CDR1 MNHEY, CDR2 SMNVEV (reference sequence). In DNA, the CDR3 is TGTGCCAGCAGTTATCGACTCGAAAATTCACCCCTCCACTTT. Translating gives CASSYRLENSPLHF.

The chain is built from TRBV29-1 and TRBJ2-5, with D perhaps being TRBD1 or TRBD2 (6 bases each). The V end lost 8 bases, the J end lost 7 bases, and 23 bases lay between the germline ends. Germline CDR1 SQVTM, CDR2 ANQGSEA. The CDR3 loop spans 14 amino acids. In nucleotides, the CDR3 is TGCAGCCTTTCCCCGGGGGCCCAAGGGGGGACCCAGTACTTC. Its translation: CSLSPGAQGGTQYF.

V usage is TRBV4-1 and J usage is TRBJ2-1; weak D call: TRBD2 (5 bases). Germline V gives CDR1 MGHRA, CDR2 YSYEKL. V was shortened by 7 bases and J by 9 bases, with 7 bases between the two germline ends. The CDR3 runs to 10 residues. In DNA, the CDR3 is TGCGCCAGCACCGCGGGTGAGCAGTTCTTC. It translates to CASTAGEQFF.

The CDR3 region is CSAWTGGTLMNTEAFF. The DNA for the CDR3 is TGCAGCGCATGGACAGGGGGAACCCTTATGAACACTGAAGCTTTCTTT. The chain couples TRBV29-1 to TRBJ1-1; 10 positions match TRBD1. Germline V gene data show CDR1 as SQVTM and CDR2 as ANQGSEA. V shed 7 bases and J 0 bases; nucleotides not matched to a gene: 11. The CDR3 spans 16 residues.

The chain joins TRBV11-2 to TRBJ1-1; D gene uncertain. Germline V lookup: CDR1 SGHAT, CDR2 FQNNGV. This CDR3 contains 14 residues. Trimming took 0 bases from V and 8 from J, leaving 13 bases between them. CDR3 coding DNA: TGTGCCAGCAGCTTAGATCCGGCAGGTCGAGAAGCTTTCTTT. The encoded protein is CASSLDPAGREAFF.

V is TRBV4-1 and J is TRBJ2-5; the match to TRBD1 covers 8 bases. V trimming: 4 bases; J trimming: 2 bases; junction bases outside the gene matches: 12. Germline V gene lookup returns CDR1 MGHRA and CDR2 YSYEKL. The CDR3 is 17 residues long. Here the CDR3 reads CASSRGQGAIRQETQYF. The CDR3 DNA reads TGCGCCAGCAGCCGAGGACAGGGAGCAATCAGACAAGAGACCCAGTACTTC.

This chain connects TRBV28 to TRBJ2-5, with a weak D call TRBD1 (6 bases). The CDR3 is 12 amino acids. CDR1 is MDHEN, CDR2 SYDVKM, per germline. The V end lost 6 bases, the J end lost 9 bases, and 14 bases lay between the germline ends. CDR3 coding DNA: TGTGCCAGCAGCGACAGGAGCGAGGCCCAGTACTTC. It specifies CASSDRSEAQYF.

The gene calls are TRBV29-1 and TRBJ1-1, with D perhaps matching TRBD1 (5 bases). Germline V gene sequence: CDR1 SQVTM, CDR2 ANQGSEA. This CDR3 spans 12 amino acids. V lost 5 bases, J lost 0 bases, and 7 bases lay in between. The CDR3 DNA reads TGCAGCGTTCAACAGGTGAACACTGAAGCTTTCTTT. It encodes CSVQQVNTEAFF.

This clone was seen only a few times. The V gene is TRBV2, the J gene TRBJ1-4; D perhaps matches TRBD1 (5 bases). V lost 8 bases, J lost 7 bases, and 14 bases lay in between. CDR3 length: 13 residues. Germline CDR1 SNHLY, CDR2 FYNNEI. The CDR3 here is CASFSGLREKLFF. CDR3 bases: TGTGCCAGCTTCTCAGGGTTGCGTGAAAAACTGTTTTTT.